The clone carrying this T cell receptor beta chain has ten or more counts. The antigen is unknown. Each patient came to thyroid surgery without any prior treatment (of any kind). Source study methods: The authors used CDR3 differences across clinicopathological groups to build a distant-metastasis classifier for papillary thyroid cancer. TCRdb reanalyzed the PCR reads via MiXCR. TCRdb's processing, not the authors', yielded these V and J calls. The sample records some 21,000 clones, approximately 14% being singletons. This sample stems from a study of metastatic and nonmetastatic thyroid tumors. The overall study: The authors compared repertoires across blood and tumor or nodule tissue from malignant and benign thyroid patients.

This CDR3 is 15 amino acids long. Deletions cut 0 bases from V and 5 bases from J, with 8 bases between. Germline lookup yields CDR1 LNHNV and CDR2 YYDKDF (reference sequence). General study findings and limits: The study reportedly found significantly higher TCR beta diversity in malignant thyroid tumors than benign nodules, in blood and tumor.

The material sequenced was blood. The chain uses TRBV15 and TRBJ1-6; D unclear. This sequence was found in a female donor with papillary thyroid cancer or a benign thyroid nodule (not recorded which). Some clones in this sample may be carry-over from other donors' samples. The CDR3 bases are TGTGCCACCAGCAGAGATTCTGCCGATAATTCACCCCTCCACTTT. Protein product: CATSRDSADNSPLHF.